The clone carrying this T cell receptor beta chain has more than one count but fewer than ten. The method was immunoSEQ multiplex PCR; TCRdb's version includes in-frame clones alone and lacks a portion of them. The data contain 200,000 to 300,000 clones, approximately 86% of them singletons. These data come from a study of blood T cell repertoires in COVID-19. In the study overall: Samples representing acute and convalescent COVID-19 were sourced from the United States, Italy and Spain. The analysed material was cDNA or gDNA that came from T cells, B-cell-depleted T cells, or PBMCs.

Deletions cut 8 bases from V and 1 base from J, with 12 bases between. Germline CDR1 reads SNHLY; CDR2 reads FYNNEI. The CDR3 has 14 amino acids. Sequences were obtained from peripheral blood. The chain combines TRBV2 with TRBJ1-3; TRBD1 is a possible D gene (6 bases). The TCR sequence derives from a man aged 25 to 40 with active or convalescent COVID-19. The chain's CDR3 is CASGRQESGNTIYF. CDR3 coding DNA: TGTGCCAGCGGGCGACAGGAATCTGGAAACACCATATATTTT.